These 5 T cell receptor beta chains originate from one sample sequenced in a study of blood T cell repertoires in COVID-19. TCRdb's table, derived via immunoSEQ multiplex PCR, lists solely in-frame clones and lacks some. The sample lists fewer than 250,000 clones, roughly 90% occurring once. Source material: PBMCs or T cells enriched from blood (not recorded which). Receptor source: a woman aged 18-29 years who had recovered from COVID-19.

The rearrangement joins TRBV3-1 (or the pseudogene TRBV3-2) to TRBJ2-7, with 10 bases lining up with TRBD1. Germline lookup yields CDR1 LGHDT and CDR2 YNNKEL (reference sequence). This CDR3 comprises 15 residues. Trimming removed 4 bases from V and 0 bases from J; junction bases left unmatched: 3. CDR3 coding DNA: TGTGCCAGCAGCCCCAGGGACAGGGGCTCCTACGAGCAGTACTTC. Its translation is CASSPRDRGSYEQYF.

V gene TRBV16 combines with J gene TRBJ2-1; tentative D call: TRBD1 (5 bases). The V end was cut by 6 bases, the J end by 5 bases, with 17 bases between. Germline values: CDR1 KGHSY, CDR2 FQNENV. The CDR3 runs 15 residues. The CDR3 bases are TGTGCCAGCAGTCGCGACAGTGGGCTTAACAATGAGCAGTTCTTC. Protein sequence: CASSRDSGLNNEQFF.

The chain has TRBV6-5 and TRBJ2-7, with D perhaps matching TRBD1 (6 bases). The CDR3 is made up of 14 amino acids. V was cut by 0 bases and J by 6 bases, with 12 bases left in between. Germline assignment: CDR1 MNHEY and CDR2 SVGAGI. The CDR3 nucleotides are TGTGCCAGCAGTTACTCGATTACAGGGCCCGAGCAGTACTTC. Translating it yields CASSYSITGPEQYF.

The chain combines TRBV19 with TRBJ1-5, with 9 bases lining up with TRBD1. Trimming at V came to 10 bases and at J to 1 base, leaving 5 bases not matched to a gene. The length of the CDR3 is 14 residues. From germline, CDR1 is LNHDA and CDR2 SQIVND (reference sequence). The CDR3: CATLDRGSNQPQHF. CDR3 bases: TGTGCCACCCTGGACAGGGGAAGCAATCAGCCCCAGCATTTT.

This chain uses TRBV3-1 (or the pseudogene TRBV3-2) with TRBJ2-1; possibly TRBD2 for D (5 bases). Germline V lookup: CDR1 LGHDT, CDR2 YNNKEL (reference sequence). The CDR3 spans 12 residues. The ends were cut back, 0 bases at V and 15 bases at J, with 12 bases in the middle. CDR3 sequence: CASSQDLGLRFF. The CDR3, as DNA: TGTGCCAGCAGCCAAGATCTCGGACTTCGGTTCTTC.